This T cell receptor (beta chain) appears in the sequencing data of a study of OX40 agonist ivuxolimab in advanced cancers. Germline CDR1 and CDR2: WNHNN and SYGVQD (reference sequence). Trimming cost V 0 bases and J 6 bases, with 8 bases left between them. This CDR3 is 14 amino acids long. The protocol was immunoSEQ multiplex PCR, while the TCRdb copy is restricted to in-frame clones and leaves out a portion. The table records under 200,000 clones, roughly 92% of them present only once. Specimen: CD4+ or CD8+ T cells sorted from blood, collected in a trial of the OX40 agonist ivuxolimab. The receptor comes from an adult with an advanced solid tumor such as melanoma, head and neck, liver or kidney cancer. The rearrangement links TRBV10-1 to TRBJ1-4, with D hard to call. The CDR3 protein is CASSESGSYEKLFF. The CDR3, as DNA: TGCGCCAGCAGTGAGTCGGGGAGCTATGAAAAACTGTTTTTT.